The next 11 T cell receptor beta chains were all read from a single sample in a study of lymphopenia after photon versus proton radiotherapy. The assay was immunoSEQ multiplex PCR, and TCRdb's table has in-frame clones only and misses some. The sample yields 40,000 or so clones, 85% seen once. The input for sequencing was peripheral blood, taken from a patient treated with photon-based radiotherapy. The receptor set was obtained from a man aged 40-55 years with gastric cancer.

The gene calls are TRBV19 and TRBJ1-4, with D maybe TRBD1 (5 bases). Deletions cut 6 bases from V and 8 bases from J, with 19 bases between. This CDR3 is 15 amino acids long. The germline V gene has CDR1 LNHDA and CDR2 SQIVND (reference sequence). The CDR3 nucleotides read TGTGCCAGTAGACATACGGGGGAATTAGGAGAAAAACTGTTTTTT. It translates to CASRHTGELGEKLFF.

The V call is TRBV4-2, the J call TRBJ1-5; the D gene is possibly TRBD1 (5 bases). Looked up from germline, CDR1 is LGHNA and CDR2 is YNFKEQ. This CDR3 is built from 16 residues. V was cut by 5 bases and J by 0 bases, with 14 bases left in between. CDR3 in DNA: TGTGCCAGCAGCTTCGGGTGGGGCCATAGCAATCAGCCCCAGCATTTT. Translating it yields CASSFGWGHSNQPQHF.

The rearrangement uses TRBV27 and TRBJ2-7; perhaps TRBD1 as D (6 bases). V was shortened by 7 bases and J by 2 bases, with 15 bases between the two germline ends. The length of the CDR3 is 14 residues. Germline loops: CDR1 MNHEY, CDR2 SMNVEV (reference sequence). The CDR3 region has the DNA TGTGCCAGCACCTCGGCAGGGGCAACCTACGAGCAGTACTTC. Amino acid sequence: CASTSAGATYEQYF.

This chain joins TRBV6-5 and TRBJ2-7; 8 bases map to TRBD1. The length of the CDR3 is 14 residues. J was trimmed by 0 bases and V by 5 bases; bases with no gene match: 3. Germline CDR1 MNHEY, CDR2 SVGAGI. The CDR3 protein is CASSRTGFSYEQYF. The CDR3 nucleotides are TGTGCCAGCAGTCGGACAGGGTTCTCCTACGAGCAGTACTTC.

The CDR3 sequence: CASSDRGQGTEAFF. The DNA for the CDR3 is TGTGCCAGCAGTGACAGGGGGCAGGGCACTGAAGCTTTCTTT. The chain employs TRBV6-1 and TRBJ1-1; 8 bases are a match to TRBD1. CDR3 size: 14 residues. With 3 bases clipped from V and 4 bases from J, the junction kept 4 bases outside the gene matches. CDR1 and CDR2 (germline): MNHNS, SASEGT.

This chain links TRBV18 with TRBJ1-6; the match to TRBD1 covers 9 bases. The junction had 7 bases not matched to a gene; V was cut back by 3 bases and J by 7 bases. This CDR3 has 16 residues. Germline V CDR1 and CDR2: KGHSH, LQKENI. The CDR3 bases are TGTGCCAGCTCACCCAGCGGGACAGGGTTAAATTCACCCCTCCACTTT. It encodes CASSPSGTGLNSPLHF.

The chain links TRBV2 to TRBJ2-5; 8 positions agree with TRBD1. V dropped 5 bases and J dropped 1; count of bases not matched to a gene: 9. The CDR3 is 16 amino acids. CDR1 and CDR2 (germline): SNHLY, FYNNEI. This chain's CDR3 is CASSWGTGVFQETQYF. The CDR3 DNA is TGTGCCAGCAGTTGGGGGACAGGAGTCTTCCAAGAGACCCAGTACTTC.

The gene calls are TRBV9 and TRBJ2-2; maybe TRBD1 (6 bases). The CDR3 spans 15 residues. The ends were cut back, 3 bases at V and 1 base at J, with 10 bases in the middle. In germline, CDR1 is SGDLS, CDR2 YYNGEE. CDR3 sequence (DNA): TGTGCCAGCAGCGCTGGGACAAGGAACACCGGGGAGCTGTTTTTT. Amino acids: CASSAGTRNTGELFF.

CDR3 sequence (DNA): TGCAGCGCCCAAACAGGGGGCCGCACAGATACGCAGTATTTT. This translates into CSAQTGGRTDTQYF. This chain joins TRBV29-1 and TRBJ2-3; TRBD1 matches at 9 bases. Germline CDR1 SQVTM, CDR2 ANQGSEA. V was clipped by 7 bases and J by 1 base; unmatched bases: 6. This CDR3 has 14 residues.

This chain connects TRBV7-3 to TRBJ2-3; perhaps TRBD1 as D (6 bases). Germline V gene sequence: CDR1 SGHTA, CDR2 FQGTGA. Trimming cost V 5 bases and J 0 bases, with 12 bases left between them. The CDR3 is 15 amino acids. The CDR3 sequence is CASSRQGKSTDTQYF. CDR3 DNA: TGTGCCAGCAGCCGTCAGGGGAAGAGCACAGATACGCAGTATTTT.

The rearrangement links TRBV7-3 to TRBJ2-1; D gene unclear. Per the germline V gene, CDR1 is SGHTA and CDR2 is FQGTGA. The CDR3 runs 12 residues. V lost 5 bases to trimming and J lost 6 bases, with 8 bases between them. The CDR3 coding sequence is TGTGCCAGCAGCGTAGATGGCAATGAGCAGTTCTTC. Translation gives CASSVDGNEQFF. Filled out from reference TRBV7-3 and TRBJ2-1, the complete variable domain reads GAGVSQTPSNKVTEKGKYVELRCDPISGHTALYWYRQSLGQGPEFLIYFQGTGAADDSGLPNDRFFAVRPEGSVSTLKIQRTERGDSAVYLCASSVDGNEQFFGPGTRLTVL.